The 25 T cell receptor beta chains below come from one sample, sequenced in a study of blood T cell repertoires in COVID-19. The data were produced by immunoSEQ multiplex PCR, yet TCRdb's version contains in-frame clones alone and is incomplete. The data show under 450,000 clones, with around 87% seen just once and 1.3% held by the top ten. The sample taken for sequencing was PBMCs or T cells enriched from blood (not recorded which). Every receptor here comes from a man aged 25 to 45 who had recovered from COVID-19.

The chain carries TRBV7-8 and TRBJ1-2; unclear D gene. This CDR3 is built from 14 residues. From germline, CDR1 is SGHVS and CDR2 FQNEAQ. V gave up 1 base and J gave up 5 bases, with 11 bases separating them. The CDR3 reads CASSLGLEAYGYTF. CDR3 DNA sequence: TGTGCCAGCAGCTTAGGGTTGGAGGCGTATGGCTACACCTTC.

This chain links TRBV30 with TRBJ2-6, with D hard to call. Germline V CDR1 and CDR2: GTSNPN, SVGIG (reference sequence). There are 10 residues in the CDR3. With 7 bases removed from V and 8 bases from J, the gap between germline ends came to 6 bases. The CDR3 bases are TGTGCCTTGGAGACCAACGTCCTGACTTTC. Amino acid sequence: CALETNVLTF.

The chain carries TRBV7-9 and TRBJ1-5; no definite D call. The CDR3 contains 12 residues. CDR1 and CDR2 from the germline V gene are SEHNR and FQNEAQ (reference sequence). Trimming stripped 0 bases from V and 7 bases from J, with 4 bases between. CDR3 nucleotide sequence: TGTGCCAGCAGCTTAGCTCGGCAGCCCCAGCATTTT. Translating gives CASSLARQPQHF.

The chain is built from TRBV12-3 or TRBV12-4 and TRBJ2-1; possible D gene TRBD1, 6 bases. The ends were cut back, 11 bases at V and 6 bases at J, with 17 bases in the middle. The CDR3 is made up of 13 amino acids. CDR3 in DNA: TGTGCCTCACGGGACAATGGGCCCAATGAGCAGTTCTTC. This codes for CASRDNGPNEQFF.

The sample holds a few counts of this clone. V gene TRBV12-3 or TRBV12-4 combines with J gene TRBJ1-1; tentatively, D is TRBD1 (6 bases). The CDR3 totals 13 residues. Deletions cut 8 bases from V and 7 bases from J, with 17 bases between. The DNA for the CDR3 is TGTGCCAGCGAGAGCGGGACATTTTTTGAAGCTTTCTTT. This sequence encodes CASESGTFFEAFF.

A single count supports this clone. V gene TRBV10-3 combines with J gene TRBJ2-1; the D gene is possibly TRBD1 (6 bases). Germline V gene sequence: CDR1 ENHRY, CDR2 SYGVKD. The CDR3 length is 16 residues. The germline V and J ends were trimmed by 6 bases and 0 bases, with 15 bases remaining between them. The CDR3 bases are TGTGCCATCAGGAACGCCGGGACAAGCTCCTACAATGAGCAGTTCTTC. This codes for CAIRNAGTSSYNEQFF.

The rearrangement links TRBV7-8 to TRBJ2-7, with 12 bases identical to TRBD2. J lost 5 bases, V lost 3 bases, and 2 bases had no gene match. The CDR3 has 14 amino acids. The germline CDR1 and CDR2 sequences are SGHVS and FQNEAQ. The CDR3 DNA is TGTGCCAGCAGCTTTGGACTAGCGGGGAACGAGCAGTACTTC. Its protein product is CASSFGLAGNEQYF.

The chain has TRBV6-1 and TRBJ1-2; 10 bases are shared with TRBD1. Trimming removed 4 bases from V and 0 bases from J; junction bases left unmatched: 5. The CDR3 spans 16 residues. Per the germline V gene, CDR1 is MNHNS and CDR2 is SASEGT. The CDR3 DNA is TGTGCCAGCAGTGGGTGGACAGGGGGTACTAACTATGGCTACACCTTC. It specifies CASSGWTGGTNYGYTF.

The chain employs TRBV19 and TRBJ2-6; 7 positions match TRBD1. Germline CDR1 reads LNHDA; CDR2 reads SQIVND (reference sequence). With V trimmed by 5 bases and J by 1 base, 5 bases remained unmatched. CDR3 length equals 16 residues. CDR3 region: CASSPYRGSGANVLTF. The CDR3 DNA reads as TGTGCCAGTAGTCCGTACAGGGGATCTGGGGCCAACGTCCTGACTTTC. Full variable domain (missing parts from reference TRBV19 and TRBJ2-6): DGGITQSPKYLFRKEGQNVTLSCEQNLNHDAMYWYRQDPGQGLRLIYYSQIVNDFQKGDIAEGYSVSREKKESFPLTVTSAQKNPTAFYLCASSPYRGSGANVLTFGAGSRLTVL.

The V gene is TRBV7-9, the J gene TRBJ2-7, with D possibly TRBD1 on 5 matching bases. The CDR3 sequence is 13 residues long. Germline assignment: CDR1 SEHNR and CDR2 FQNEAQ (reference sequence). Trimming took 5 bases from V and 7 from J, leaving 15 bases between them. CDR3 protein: CASSPPGLVEQYF. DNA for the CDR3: TGTGCCAGCAGCCCACCAGGGCTCGTTGAGCAGTACTTC.

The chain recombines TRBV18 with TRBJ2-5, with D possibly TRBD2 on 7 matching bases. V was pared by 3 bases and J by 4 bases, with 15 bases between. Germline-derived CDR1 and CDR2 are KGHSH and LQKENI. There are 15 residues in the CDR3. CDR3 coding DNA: TGTGCCAGCTCACCTCGTGAAGGGGGGGCAGAGACCCAGTACTTC. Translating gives CASSPREGGAETQYF.

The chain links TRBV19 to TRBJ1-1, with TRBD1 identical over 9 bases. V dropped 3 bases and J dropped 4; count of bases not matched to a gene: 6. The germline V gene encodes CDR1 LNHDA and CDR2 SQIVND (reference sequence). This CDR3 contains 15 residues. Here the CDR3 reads CASSIGGTGLTEAFF. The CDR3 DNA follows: TGTGCCAGTAGTATTGGTGGGACAGGGCTCACTGAAGCTTTCTTT.

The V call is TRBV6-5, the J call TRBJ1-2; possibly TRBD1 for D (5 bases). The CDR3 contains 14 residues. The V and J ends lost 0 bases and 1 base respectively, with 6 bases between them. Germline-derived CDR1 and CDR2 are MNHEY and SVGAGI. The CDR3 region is CASSYSGVNYGYTF. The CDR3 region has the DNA TGTGCCAGCAGTTACTCAGGGGTTAACTATGGCTACACCTTC.

CDR3 sequence reads: CASSYPRQRPYGYGYTF. The CDR3 DNA follows: TGTGCCAGCAGTTACCCACGACAGAGGCCATATGGCTATGGCTACACCTTC. This chain uses TRBV6-2 or TRBV6-3 with TRBJ1-2, with a weak D call TRBD1 (5 bases). The CDR3 loop spans 17 amino acids. Trimming stripped 2 bases from V and 4 bases from J, with 20 bases between. Germline V gene data show CDR1 as MNHEY and CDR2 as SVGEGT.

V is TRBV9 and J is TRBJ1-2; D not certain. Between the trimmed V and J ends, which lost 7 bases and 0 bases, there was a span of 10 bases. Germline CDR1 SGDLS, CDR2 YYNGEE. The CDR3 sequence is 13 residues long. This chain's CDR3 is CASSVGANYGYTF. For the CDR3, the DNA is TGTGCCAGCTCAGTCGGGGCTAACTATGGCTACACCTTC.

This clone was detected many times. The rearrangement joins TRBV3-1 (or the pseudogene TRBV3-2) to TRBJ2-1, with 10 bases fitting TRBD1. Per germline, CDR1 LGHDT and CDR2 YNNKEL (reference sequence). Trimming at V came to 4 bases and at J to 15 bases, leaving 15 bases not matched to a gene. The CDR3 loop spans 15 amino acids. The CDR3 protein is CASSLTTGDRGSWFF. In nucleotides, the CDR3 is TGTGCCAGCAGCCTGACGACAGGGGACAGGGGATCGTGGTTCTTC.

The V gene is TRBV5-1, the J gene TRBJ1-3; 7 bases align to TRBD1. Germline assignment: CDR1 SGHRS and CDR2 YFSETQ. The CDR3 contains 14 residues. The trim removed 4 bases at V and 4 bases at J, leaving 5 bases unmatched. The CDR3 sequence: CASSARGAGNTIYF. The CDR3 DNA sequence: TGCGCCAGCAGCGCCAGGGGGGCAGGAAACACCATATATTTT.

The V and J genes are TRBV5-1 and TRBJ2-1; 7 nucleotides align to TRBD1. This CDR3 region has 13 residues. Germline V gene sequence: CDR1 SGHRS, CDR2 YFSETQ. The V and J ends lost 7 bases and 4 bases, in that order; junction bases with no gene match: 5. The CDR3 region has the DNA TGCGCCAGCCGACAGGGTTTATACAATGAGCAGTTCTTC. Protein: CASRQGLYNEQFF.

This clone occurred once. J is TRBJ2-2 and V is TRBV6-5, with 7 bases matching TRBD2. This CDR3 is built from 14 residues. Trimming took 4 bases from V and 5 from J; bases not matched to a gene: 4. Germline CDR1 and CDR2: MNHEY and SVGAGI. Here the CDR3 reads CASSLLGGTGELFF. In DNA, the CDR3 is TGTGCCAGCAGTTTACTCGGGGGGACCGGGGAGCTGTTTTTT.

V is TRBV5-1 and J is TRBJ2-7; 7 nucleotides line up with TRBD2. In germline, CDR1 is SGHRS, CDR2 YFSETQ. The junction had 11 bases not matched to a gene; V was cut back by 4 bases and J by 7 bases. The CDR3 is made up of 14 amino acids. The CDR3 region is CASSPGTTVGEQYF. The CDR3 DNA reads TGCGCCAGCAGCCCTGGGACTACTGTTGGGGAGCAGTACTTC.

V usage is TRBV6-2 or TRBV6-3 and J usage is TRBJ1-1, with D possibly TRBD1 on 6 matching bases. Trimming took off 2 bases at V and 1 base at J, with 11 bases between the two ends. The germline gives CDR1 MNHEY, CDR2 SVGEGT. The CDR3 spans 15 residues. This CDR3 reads CASSYAGRGNTEAFF. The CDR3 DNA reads TGTGCCAGCAGTTACGCAGGCAGGGGGAACACTGAAGCTTTCTTT.

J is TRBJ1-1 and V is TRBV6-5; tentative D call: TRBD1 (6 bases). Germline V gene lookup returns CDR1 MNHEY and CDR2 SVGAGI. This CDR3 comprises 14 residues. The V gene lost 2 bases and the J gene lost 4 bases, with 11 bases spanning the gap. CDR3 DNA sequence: TGTGCCAGCAGTTACATCGGGGGGGCCACTGAAGCTTTCTTT. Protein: CASSYIGGATEAFF.

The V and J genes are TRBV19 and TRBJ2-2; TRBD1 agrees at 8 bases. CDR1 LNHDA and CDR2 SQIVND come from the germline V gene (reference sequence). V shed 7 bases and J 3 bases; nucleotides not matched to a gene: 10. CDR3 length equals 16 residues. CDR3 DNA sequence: TGTGCCAGTATCCCCGCGGACAGGGTCTACACCGGGGAGCTGTTTTTT. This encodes CASIPADRVYTGELFF.

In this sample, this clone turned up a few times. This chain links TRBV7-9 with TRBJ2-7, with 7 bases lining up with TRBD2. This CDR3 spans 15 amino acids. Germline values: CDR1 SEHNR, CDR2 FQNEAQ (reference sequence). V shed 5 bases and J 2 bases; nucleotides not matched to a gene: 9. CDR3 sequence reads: CASSRTGGGTYEQYF. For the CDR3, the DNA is TGTGCCAGCAGCCGCACCGGCGGGGGAACCTACGAGCAGTACTTC.

CDR3 protein: CASSEAVASYNEQFF. The CDR3 bases are TGTGCCAGCAGTGAAGCGGTAGCCTCCTACAATGAGCAGTTCTTC. V usage is TRBV6-1 and J usage is TRBJ2-1; D call uncertain. This CDR3 has 15 amino acids. The germline gives CDR1 MNHNS, CDR2 SASEGT. The V end was cut by 0 bases, the J end by 0 bases, with 6 bases between.